This T cell receptor beta chain was identified in a study of blood T cell repertoires in COVID-19. Turning to the study itself: PBMCs, B-cell-depleted T cells, or T cells provided the cDNA or gDNA that made up the material.

In the original analysis: Reference gene primer amplification yielded estimated nucleated cell counts. TCRdb's copy holds only in-frame clones and misses some; the assay was immunoSEQ multiplex PCR. V and J calls and clone size follow that table, whereas D and trimming were derived from the DNA. Of tens of thousands of clones in the sample, around 80% were seen once. CDR3 length equals 17 residues. CDR1 GTSNPN and CDR2 SVGIG come from the germline V gene (reference sequence). Trimming took off 4 bases at V and 1 base at J, with 17 bases between the two ends. V is TRBV30 and J is TRBJ1-6; no definite D call. The sequenced sample consisted of peripheral blood. The clonotype was recovered from a man older than 75 with active or convalescent COVID-19. The CDR3: CAWNREDVGSYNSPLHF. CDR3 DNA: TGTGCCTGGAATAGGGAGGACGTGGGATCCTATAATTCACCCCTCCACTTT.